Listed below are T cell receptor beta chains from one sample, sequenced in a study of T cell repertoires in cytomegalovirus infection. From the reads, TCRdb called clonotypes with MiXCR, one entry per CDR3 protein. The top ten hold roughly a quarter of the sample, which has nearly 550,000 distinct CDR3 sequences, approximately 15% seen once. Sequencing input: CD8+ T cells from PBMCs. Every receptor here comes from a human donor in good health (CMV status not recorded). Some clones in this sample may be carry-over from other donors' samples. CDR3s include the opening cysteine and the closing phenylalanine or tryptophan. D genes are given only for firm matches. The listing skips clone size in some rows; elsewhere it reads once, few, many or a size class.

TRBV11-2	TRBJ2-2	many	NA	CASSQNLGGNTGELFF	TGTGCCAGCAGCCAAAACTTGGGCGGGAACACCGGGGAGCTGTTTTTT
TRBV15	TRBJ1-4	NA	NA	CATSIRDVEKLFF	TGTGCCACCAGCATCAGGGATGTTGAAAAACTGTTTTTT
TRBV12-5	TRBJ1-1	many	NA	CASGLVPKVVNTEAFF	TGTGCTAGTGGTTTGGTACCCAAGGTCGTGAACACTGAAGCTTTCTTT
TRBV20-1	TRBJ2-3	NA	TRBD2	CSARNSGRRGTQYF	TGCAGTGCTAGGAATAGCGGGAGGCGGGGTACGCAGTATTTT
TRBV4-1	TRBJ2-1	NA	NA	CASSQRWVPGNEQFF	TGCGCCAGCAGCCAAAGATGGGTTCCAGGGAATGAGCAGTTCTTC
TRBV9	TRBJ1-3	NA	NA	CASSVDENSGNTIYF	TGTGCCAGCAGCGTAGACGAAAACTCTGGAAACACCATATATTTT
TRBV4-2	TRBJ2-1	NA	NA	CASSQVIVQGYNEQFF	TGTGCCAGCAGCCAAGTCATAGTGCAGGGTTACAATGAGCAGTTCTTC
TRBV7-6	TRBJ2-1	many	NA	CASSQYLYNEQFF	TGTGCCAGCAGCCAATACCTTTACAATGAGCAGTTCTTC
TRBV7-8	TRBJ2-2	many	NA	CASSSQAGPGELFF	TGTGCCAGCAGCTCGCAGGCAGGCCCCGGGGAGCTGTTTTTT
TRBV20-1	TRBJ1-1	NA	NA	CSATRIGEEAFF	TGCAGTGCGACGCGAATTGGGGAAGAAGCTTTCTTT
TRBV28	TRBJ2-7	few	TRBD1	CASSPAGQGGEQYF	TGTGCCAGCAGCCCAGCCGGACAGGGTGGCGAGCAGTACTTC
TRBV7-9	TRBJ2-1	many	TRBD1	CASSSGTGVGNEQFF	TGTGCCAGCAGCTCCGGGACAGGGGTTGGCAATGAGCAGTTCTTC
TRBV4-2	TRBJ2-5	NA	NA	CASSQDGGQTQYF	TGTGCCAGCAGCCAAGATGGGGGTCAGACCCAGTACTTC
TRBV11-3	TRBJ1-1	many	NA	CASRTRRGRGWVTEAFF	TGTGCCAGCAGAACTAGGAGGGGTCGCGGATGGGTCACTGAAGCTTTCTTT
TRBV4-1	TRBJ2-7	NA	NA	CASSLSQGQGSYEQYF	TGCGCCAGCAGCCTCTCCCAGGGGCAGGGATCTTACGAGCAGTACTTC
TRBV2	TRBJ1-2	NA	NA	CASPGGSASRYTF	TGTGCCAGCCCGGGGGGGTCTGCAAGTAGGTACACCTTC
TRBV2	TRBJ2-1	NA	TRBD2	CASLLAGGSYNEQFF	TGTGCCAGCCTACTAGCGGGAGGCTCCTACAATGAGCAGTTCTTC
TRBV7-9	TRBJ2-1	many	NA	CASSSPRGGEQFF	TGTGCCAGCAGCTCCCCCAGGGGAGGGGAGCAGTTCTTC
TRBV14	TRBJ1-5	many	NA	CASSQGFNQPQHF	TGTGCCAGCAGCCAGGGGTTTAATCAGCCCCAGCATTTT
TRBV29-1	TRBJ2-2	NA	NA	CSVVSNTGELFF	TGCAGCGTTGTTAGTAACACCGGGGAGCTGTTTTTT
TRBV24-1	TRBJ2-6	few	NA	CATRPLGSGANVLTF	TGTGCCACCAGGCCACTAGGCTCTGGGGCCAACGTCCTGACTTTC
TRBV7-9	TRBJ2-1	few	NA	CASTSDVTTYNEQFF	TGTGCCAGCACCTCGGACGTGACTACCTACAATGAGCAGTTCTTC
TRBV5-1	TRBJ2-2	few	NA	CASSFSMNTGELFF	TGCGCCAGCAGCTTTTCAATGAACACCGGGGAGCTGTTTTTT
TRBV19	TRBJ2-7	few	TRBD2	CAVEVTSGSRWEQYF	TGTGCCGTCGAGGTGACTAGCGGGAGCAGATGGGAGCAGTACTTC
TRBV4-1	TRBJ2-7	few	TRBD1	CASSQDLGQGSYYEQYF	TGCGCCAGCAGCCAAGATTTGGGACAGGGGAGTTACTACGAGCAGTACTTC
TRBV7-6	TRBJ2-7	many	NA	CASSFGQLYEQYF	TGTGCCAGCAGCTTCGGACAGCTCTACGAGCAGTACTTC
TRBV7-9	TRBJ1-2	many	NA	CASSPPGGLANYGYTF	TGTGCCAGCAGCCCCCCCGGGGGGCTGGCTAACTATGGCTACACCTTC
TRBV4-1	TRBJ2-2	many	NA	CASSLIGGTHTGELFF	TGCGCCAGCAGCCTAATCGGGGGGACACACACCGGGGAGCTGTTTTTT
TRBV27	TRBJ1-2	NA	NA	CASSSPTLYGYTF	TGTGCCAGCAGTTCCCCGACCCTCTATGGCTACACCTTC
TRBV5-4	TRBJ1-2	NA	NA	CASSFRREREDYGYTF	TGTGCCAGCAGCTTTCGGAGGGAAAGGGAGGACTATGGCTACACCTTC
TRBV7-2	TRBJ1-1	many	NA	CASSHAHTEAFF	TGTGCCAGCAGCCATGCCCACACTGAAGCTTTCTTT
TRBV6-2/TRBV6-3	TRBJ2-7	few	NA	CASSYSLQGEQYF	TGTGCCAGCAGTTACTCGCTGCAGGGAGAGCAGTACTTC
TRBV6-9	TRBJ1-2	many	TRBD1	CASARDRGTSYGYTF	TGTGCCAGCGCCAGGGACAGGGGGACCTCCTATGGCTACACCTTC
TRBV30	TRBJ2-1	few	NA	CAWSGVQNEQFF	TGTGCCTGGAGTGGGGTGCAGAATGAGCAGTTCTTC
TRBV9	TRBJ1-2	few	NA	CASSVVGGNYGYTF	TGTGCCAGCAGCGTCGTGGGGGGGAACTATGGCTACACCTTC
TRBV5-1	TRBJ1-4	few	NA	CASSLGWGVNEKLFF	TGCGCCAGCAGCTTGGGATGGGGCGTTAATGAAAAACTGTTTTTT
TRBV7-6	TRBJ1-4	many	NA	CASSLGEGINEKLFF	TGTGCCAGCAGCTTAGGGGAAGGGATTAATGAAAAACTGTTTTTT
TRBV10-2	TRBJ1-1	many	NA	CASSNRDTYTEAFF	TGCGCCAGCAGCAACCGGGACACTTACACTGAAGCTTTCTTT
TRBV10-1	TRBJ2-1	NA	TRBD2	CASSEGGLAGYNEQFF	TGCGCCAGCAGTGAAGGAGGACTAGCGGGGTACAATGAGCAGTTCTTC
TRBV12-3/TRBV12-4	TRBJ2-7	few	NA	CASSLGMGSEQYF	TGTGCCAGCAGTTTAGGCATGGGGTCCGAGCAGTACTTC
TRBV9	TRBJ2-7	NA	NA	CASSGGTSRDEQYF	TGTGCCAGCAGCGGAGGGACTTCCCGCGACGAGCAGTACTTC
TRBV7-9	TRBJ1-1	NA	TRBD1	CASSLATGQGVNTEAFF	TGTGCCAGCAGCTTAGCCACGGGACAGGGGGTGAACACTGAAGCTTTCTTT
TRBV10-3	TRBJ1-1	many	NA	CAISDPRDNTEAFF	TGTGCCATCAGTGACCCGAGGGATAACACTGAAGCTTTCTTT
TRBV11-1	TRBJ1-6	many	NA	CASSLGRGKSPLHF	TGTGCCAGCAGCTTAGGACGGGGGAAGTCACCCCTCCACTTT
TRBV20-1	TRBJ2-7	NA	NA	CSVRGGGTYEQYF	TGCAGTGTCAGGGGCGGGGGTACCTACGAGCAGTACTTC